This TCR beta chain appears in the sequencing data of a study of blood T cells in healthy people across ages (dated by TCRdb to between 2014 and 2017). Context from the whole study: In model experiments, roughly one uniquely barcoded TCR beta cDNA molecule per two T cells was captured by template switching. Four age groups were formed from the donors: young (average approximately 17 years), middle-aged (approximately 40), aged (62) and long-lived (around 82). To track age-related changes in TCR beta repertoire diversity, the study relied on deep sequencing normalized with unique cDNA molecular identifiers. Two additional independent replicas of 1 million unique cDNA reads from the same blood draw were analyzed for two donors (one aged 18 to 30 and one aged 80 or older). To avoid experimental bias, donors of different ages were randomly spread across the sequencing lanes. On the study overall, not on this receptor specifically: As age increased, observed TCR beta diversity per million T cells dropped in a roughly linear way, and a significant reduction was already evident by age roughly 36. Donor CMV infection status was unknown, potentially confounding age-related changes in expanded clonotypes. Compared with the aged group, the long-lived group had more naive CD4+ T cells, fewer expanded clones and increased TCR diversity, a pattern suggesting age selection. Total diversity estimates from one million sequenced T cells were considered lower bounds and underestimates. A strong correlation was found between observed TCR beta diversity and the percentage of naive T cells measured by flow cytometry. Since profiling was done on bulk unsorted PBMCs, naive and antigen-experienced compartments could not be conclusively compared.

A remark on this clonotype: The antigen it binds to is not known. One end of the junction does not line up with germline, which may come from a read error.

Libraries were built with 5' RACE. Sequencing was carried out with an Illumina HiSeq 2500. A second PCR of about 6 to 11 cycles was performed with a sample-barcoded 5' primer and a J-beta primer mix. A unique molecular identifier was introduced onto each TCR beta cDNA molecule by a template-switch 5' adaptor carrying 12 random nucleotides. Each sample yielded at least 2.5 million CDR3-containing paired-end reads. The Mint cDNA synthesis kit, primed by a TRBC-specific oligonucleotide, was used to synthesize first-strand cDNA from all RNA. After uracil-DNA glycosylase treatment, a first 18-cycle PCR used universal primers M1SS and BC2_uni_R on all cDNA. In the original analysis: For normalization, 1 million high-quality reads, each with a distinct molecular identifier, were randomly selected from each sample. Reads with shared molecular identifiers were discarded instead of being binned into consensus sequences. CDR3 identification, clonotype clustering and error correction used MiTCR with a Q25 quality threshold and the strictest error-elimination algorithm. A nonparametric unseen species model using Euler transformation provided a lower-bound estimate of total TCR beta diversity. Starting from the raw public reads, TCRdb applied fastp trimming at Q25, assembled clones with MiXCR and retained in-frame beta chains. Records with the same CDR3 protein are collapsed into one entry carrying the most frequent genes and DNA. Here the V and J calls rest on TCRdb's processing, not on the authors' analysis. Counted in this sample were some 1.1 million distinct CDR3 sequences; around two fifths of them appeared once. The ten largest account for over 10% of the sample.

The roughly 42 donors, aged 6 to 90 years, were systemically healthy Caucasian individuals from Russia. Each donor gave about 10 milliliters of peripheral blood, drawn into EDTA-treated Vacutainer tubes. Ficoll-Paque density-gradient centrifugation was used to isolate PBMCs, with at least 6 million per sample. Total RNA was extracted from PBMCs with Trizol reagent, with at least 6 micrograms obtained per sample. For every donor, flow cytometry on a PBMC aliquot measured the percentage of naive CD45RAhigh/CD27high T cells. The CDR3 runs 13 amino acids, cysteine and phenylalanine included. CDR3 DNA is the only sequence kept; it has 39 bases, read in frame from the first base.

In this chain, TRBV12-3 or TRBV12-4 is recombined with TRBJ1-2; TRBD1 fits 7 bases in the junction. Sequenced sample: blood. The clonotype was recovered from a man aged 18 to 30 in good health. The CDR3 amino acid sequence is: CATRQGTNHGYTF. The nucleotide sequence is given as TGTGCCACCAGACAGGGAACTAACCATGGCTACACCTTC.